The source of this TCR beta chain is a study of blood T cell repertoires in COVID-19. Across the whole study: Acute and convalescent COVID-19 samples came from the United States, Italy and Spain. PBMCs, B-cell-depleted T cells, or T cells provided the cDNA or gDNA that made up the material.

Sequenced by immunoSEQ multiplex PCR; TCRdb stores in-frame clones only, minus some. Of 400,000 to 450,000 clones in the sample, 75% to 90% were seen once. Two negative PCRs, clearance, or symptom resolution had been documented for recovered Cohort 3 donors. The V end lost 1 base, the J end lost 1 base, and 8 bases lay between the germline ends. Germline V gene lookup returns CDR1 GTSNPN and CDR2 SVGIG (reference sequence). This CDR3 has 14 residues. This chain links TRBV30 with TRBJ2-1; the D gene is possibly TRBD1 (6 bases). Specimen: PBMCs or T cells enriched from blood (not recorded which). The receptor was derived from a man aged 30-40 years who had recovered from COVID-19. The CDR3 nucleotides are TGTGCCTGGAGTGCCGGACAGTCCTACAATGAGCAGTTCTTC. Amino acid sequence: CAWSAGQSYNEQFF.